The 11 T cell receptor beta chains presented below share a single source sample, sequenced in a study of beta chain features in type 1 diabetes. Study results and limitations: All four CD4+ subsets from Type 1 diabetes patients carried moderately but significantly shorter TCRB CDR3s.

Their cognate antigens are unknown. cDNA synthesis used the whole RNA isolate, giving expressed TCRB sequences. Measured with immunoSEQ multiplex PCR; TCRdb has only the in-frame clones, and not every one. The table lists 600,000 to 700,000 clones, approximately 13% of them singletons. The specimen was naive CD4+ T cells from blood. The receptors stem from a man younger than 45 with type 1 diabetes.

This chain connects TRBV7-2 to TRBJ2-1; 7 bases match TRBD1. This CDR3 is built from 13 residues. Germline CDR1 is SGHTA and CDR2 is FQGNSA. V shed 5 bases, J shed 5 bases, and the junction held 3 bases outside the gene matches. This chain's CDR3 is CASSQGQDNEQFF. Here the CDR3 DNA reads TGTGCCAGCAGCCAAGGACAGGACAATGAGCAGTTCTTC.

This clone was observed a few times. The chain recombines TRBV25-1 with TRBJ1-2, with a possible D match to TRBD1 (5 bases). CDR1 MGHDK and CDR2 SYGVNS come from the germline V gene. The CDR3 has 11 amino acids. The germline V and J ends were trimmed by 6 bases and 8 bases, with 10 bases remaining between them. The CDR3 DNA reads as TGTGCCAGCAGGGGGCGAGGCGGCTACACCTTC. This translates into CASRGRGGYTF.

The chain links TRBV29-1 to TRBJ1-4; 7 bases map to TRBD1. The germline V gene has CDR1 SQVTM and CDR2 ANQGSEA. V was pared by 7 bases and J by 4 bases, with 6 bases of the junction left unmatched. The CDR3 length is 13 residues. This chain's CDR3 is CSAKTGRNEKLFF. The DNA of the CDR3 is TGCAGCGCCAAGACAGGGCGTAATGAAAAACTGTTTTTT. The complete variable domain, with remaining parts taken from reference TRBV29-1 and TRBJ1-4, reads SAVISQKPSRDICQRGTSLTIQCQVDSQVTMMFWYRQQPGQSLTLIATANQGSEATYESGFVIDKFPISRPNLTFSTLTVSNMSPEDSSIYLCSAKTGRNEKLFFGSGTQLSVL.

V and J are TRBV29-1 and TRBJ2-1; TRBD1 aligns across 9 bases. Trimming took 4 bases from V and 6 from J; bases not matched to a gene: 10. Germline V gives CDR1 SQVTM, CDR2 ANQGSEA. There are 15 residues in the CDR3. The CDR3 DNA follows: TGCAGCGTTGCGGGACAGGGCAAGGTCCGCAATGAGCAGTTCTTC. Translation gives CSVAGQGKVRNEQFF.

This clone was detected only a few times. V and J are TRBV6-6 and TRBJ2-7, with TRBD1 identical over 8 bases. From germline, CDR1 is MNHNY and CDR2 SVGAGI (reference sequence). This CDR3 has 14 residues. V shed 6 bases, J shed 0 bases, and the junction held 4 bases outside the gene matches. This chain's CDR3 is CASSRTGSSYEQYF. The CDR3 DNA sequence: TGTGCCAGCAGCCGGACAGGGAGCTCCTACGAGCAGTACTTC.

This clone has a handful of counts. The J gene is TRBJ1-5, the V gene TRBV2; D perhaps matches TRBD1 (6 bases). CDR3 size: 13 residues. The ends were cut back, 6 bases at V and 6 bases at J, with 12 bases in the middle. Germline V gives CDR1 SNHLY, CDR2 FYNNEI. The CDR3 spells CASSAGESQPQHF. The CDR3, as DNA: TGTGCCAGCAGCGCAGGGGAGAGTCAGCCCCAGCATTTT.

The genes are TRBV18 and TRBJ2-7; 7 nucleotides align to TRBD2. V gave up 4 bases and J gave up 4 bases; unmatched junction bases: 13. Germline values: CDR1 KGHSH, CDR2 LQKENI. The CDR3 totals 16 residues. CDR3 protein: CASSQSSALGGYEQYF. The CDR3 nucleotides read TGTGCCAGCTCACAATCCTCCGCGCTCGGGGGGTACGAGCAGTACTTC.

In this sample, this clone turned up a few times. V gene TRBV14 combines with J gene TRBJ2-3; D call uncertain. Per the germline V gene, CDR1 is SGHDN and CDR2 is FVKESK. The CDR3 runs to 14 residues. Between the trimmed V and J ends, which lost 3 bases and 2 bases, there was a span of 9 bases. In DNA form, the CDR3 reads TGTGCCAGCAGCCAGGGCGCTCTCACAGATACGCAGTATTTT. Its protein product is CASSQGALTDTQYF.

Only a few counts were recorded for this clone. The chain is built from TRBV29-1 and TRBJ1-4; the D gene is possibly TRBD1 (6 bases). Looked up from germline, CDR1 is SQVTM and CDR2 is ANQGSEA. This CDR3 comprises 14 residues. V gave up 4 bases and J gave up 6 bases, with 15 bases separating them. The CDR3 sequence: CSVVRAGDDEKLFF. The CDR3 nucleotides read TGCAGCGTTGTTAGGGCAGGGGACGATGAAAAACTGTTTTTT.

This chain connects TRBV7-2 to TRBJ2-6; TRBD1 matches at 12 bases. Looked up from germline, CDR1 is SGHTA and CDR2 is FQGNSA. The trim removed 5 bases at V and 1 base at J, leaving 6 bases unmatched. The CDR3 totals 18 residues. CDR3 amino acids: CASSEPGQGASGANVLTF. In DNA form, the CDR3 reads TGTGCCAGCAGCGAACCGGGACAGGGGGCATCTGGGGCCAACGTCCTGACTTTC.

The chain carries TRBV11-2 and TRBJ2-7; D remains unclear. CDR3 length: 14 residues. CDR1 is SGHAT, CDR2 FQNNGV, per germline. The V gene lost 5 bases and the J gene lost 9 bases, with 20 bases spanning the gap. The CDR3 reads CASSETVPLRVQYF. The CDR3 region has the DNA TGTGCCAGCAGCGAGACGGTCCCGCTTCGGGTGCAGTACTTC.